These T cell receptor beta chains were read from a single sample in a study of beta chain features in type 1 diabetes. Clones were sequenced by immunoSEQ multiplex PCR, and TCRdb holds only the in-frame ones, with some missing. The profile shows about 650,000 clones, 12% of them singletons. The sequencing sample was made of naive CD4+ T cells from blood. The receptors derive from a man aged 25-45 years with type 1 diabetes. The CDR3 runs from the conserved cysteine through the conserved F or W.

j_gene: TRBJ1-2; v_gene: TRBV28; CDR3aa: CASTQGALFKGYTF
j_gene: TRBJ1-5; v_gene: TRBV9; CDR3aa: CASSAGQFGQPQHF
j_gene: TRBJ2-7; v_gene: TRBV9; CDR3aa: CASSASYREIYEQYF
j_gene: TRBJ2-3; v_gene: TRBV9; CDR3aa: CASSVEASRSTDTQYF
j_gene: TRBJ2-3; v_gene: TRBV5-1; CDR3aa: CASSEGGDGDTQYF
j_gene: TRBJ1-4; v_gene: TRBV7-9; CDR3aa: CASSRGQENEKLFF
j_gene: TRBJ2-3; v_gene: TRBV18; CDR3aa: CASEGTDTQYF
j_gene: TRBJ1-5; v_gene: TRBV28; CDR3aa: CASSDYRVNQPQHF
j_gene: TRBJ1-2; v_gene: TRBV5-1; CDR3aa: CASSLNTNYGYTF
j_gene: TRBJ2-3; v_gene: TRBV5-1; CDR3aa: CASSLGQLTDTQYF
j_gene: TRBJ2-5; v_gene: TRBV28; CDR3aa: CASSFLAETQYF
j_gene: TRBJ2-7; v_gene: TRBV10-3; CDR3aa: CAISRQGSDEQYF
j_gene: TRBJ2-3; v_gene: TRBV2; CDR3aa: CASSELTSDTQYF
j_gene: TRBJ1-4; v_gene: TRBV4-3; CDR3aa: CASRSWAATTNEKLFF
j_gene: TRBJ2-1; v_gene: TRBV28; CDR3aa: CASSLGGVTYNEQFF
j_gene: TRBJ2-5; v_gene: TRBV7-9; CDR3aa: CASRRGQGETQYF
j_gene: TRBJ2-6; v_gene: TRBV28; CDR3aa: CASITKGTAGANVLTF
j_gene: TRBJ2-5; v_gene: TRBV18; CDR3aa: CASSPEQETQYF
j_gene: TRBJ1-2; v_gene: TRBV7-2; CDR3aa: CASSLGGATF
j_gene: TRBJ1-2; v_gene: TRBV7-2; CDR3aa: CASSSQGSVYGYTF
j_gene: TRBJ2-1; v_gene: TRBV18; CDR3aa: CASSPQTGTENNEQFF
j_gene: TRBJ2-3; v_gene: TRBV25-1; CDR3aa: CASGFAGGTDTQYF
j_gene: TRBJ2-1; v_gene: TRBV5-1; CDR3aa: CATERGGEQFF
j_gene: TRBJ2-2; v_gene: TRBV4-3; CDR3aa: CASSQGLGPGELFF
j_gene: TRBJ1-2; v_gene: TRBV20-1; CDR3aa: CSAPTATGGPF
j_gene: TRBJ1-2; v_gene: TRBV29-1; CDR3aa: CSVDFGQGSAGYTF
j_gene: TRBJ1-2; v_gene: TRBV7-9; CDR3aa: CASSLDEGLYGYTF
j_gene: TRBJ2-5; v_gene: TRBV7-9; CDR3aa: CASSLYVVERETQYF
j_gene: TRBJ2-5; v_gene: TRBV5-4; CDR3aa: CASSLANRGQETQYF
j_gene: TRBJ1-5; v_gene: TRBV5-1; CDR3aa: CASSLYPLQPQHF
j_gene: TRBJ1-1; v_gene: TRBV6-6; CDR3aa: CASSPRTGENTEAFF
j_gene: TRBJ2-3; v_gene: TRBV11-3; CDR3aa: CASSLVGGGGTDTQYF
j_gene: TRBJ2-7; v_gene: TRBV7-9; CDR3aa: CASSFGGQVYEQYF
j_gene: TRBJ1-4; v_gene: TRBV10-3; CDR3aa: CATAGGINEKLFF
j_gene: TRBJ1-6; v_gene: TRBV9; CDR3aa: CASSVGQGNSPLHF
j_gene: TRBJ2-1; v_gene: TRBV14; CDR3aa: CASSPDDRSSYNEQFF
j_gene: TRBJ2-7; v_gene: TRBV5-1; CDR3aa: CASSSPGGPSYEQYF
j_gene: TRBJ2-1; v_gene: TRBV7-3; CDR3aa: CASSRIYNEQFF
j_gene: TRBJ2-2; v_gene: TRBV9; CDR3aa: CASSAQGYTGELFF
j_gene: TRBJ1-6; v_gene: TRBV5-4; CDR3aa: CASSPGPGPNSPLHF
j_gene: TRBJ2-7; v_gene: TRBV10-2; CDR3aa: CASSPTGQTYEQYF
j_gene: TRBJ2-4; v_gene: TRBV30; CDR3aa: CAAGTSGGANIQYF
j_gene: TRBJ2-5; v_gene: TRBV6-6; CDR3aa: CASSYIGGLETQYF
j_gene: TRBJ2-7; v_gene: TRBV4-2; CDR3aa: CASSNTAGGSYEQYF
j_gene: TRBJ2-7; v_gene: TRBV30; CDR3aa: CAWSGTGYEQYF
j_gene: TRBJ2-1; v_gene: TRBV5-6; CDR3aa: CASSGDHGGSNEQFF